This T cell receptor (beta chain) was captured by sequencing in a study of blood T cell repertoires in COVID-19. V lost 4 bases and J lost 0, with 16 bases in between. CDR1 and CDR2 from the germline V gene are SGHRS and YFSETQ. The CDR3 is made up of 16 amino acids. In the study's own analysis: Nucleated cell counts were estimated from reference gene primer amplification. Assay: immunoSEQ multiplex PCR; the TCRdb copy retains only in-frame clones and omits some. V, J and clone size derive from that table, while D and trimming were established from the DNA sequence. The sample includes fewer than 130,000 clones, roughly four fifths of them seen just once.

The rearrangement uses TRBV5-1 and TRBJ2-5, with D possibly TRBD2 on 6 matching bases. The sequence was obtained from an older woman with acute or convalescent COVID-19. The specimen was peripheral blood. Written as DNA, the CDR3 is TGCGCCAGCAGCCCGCTCGGTGGAGGGTACCAAGAGACCCAGTACTTC. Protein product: CASSPLGGGYQETQYF.